This passage covers 2 T cell receptor beta chains from one sample sequenced in a study of cytotoxic CD8 clonotypes in ibrutinib-treated CLL (dated by TCRdb to about 2021). The sample's time point, from its label and the paper: 20 to 25 months on ibrutinib. The receptor library was made with the immunoSEQ multiplex PCR assay. TCRdb took over this immuneACCESS table, retaining in-frame rearrangements with V and J assigned. Such tables are incomplete; in checked studies, under half of the missing clones stem from an unresolved V gene, and the remainder is unexplained. This sample is represented by over 150,000 clones; about 72% of them were singletons. 13% of the sample lies in the top ten. This material consisted of PBMCs, taken after 24 months of ibrutinib treatment. These receptors all stem from a human donor with chronic lymphocytic leukemia.

The chain employs TRBV4-2 and TRBJ2-3, with 8 bases aligning to TRBD2. Germline V CDR1 and CDR2: LGHNA, YNFKEQ. Trimming at V came to 3 bases and at J to 3 bases, leaving 8 bases not matched to a gene. The CDR3 is 16 residues long. The CDR3 coding sequence is TGTGCCAGCAGCCAGGGAAGTGGCGGGAGGACAGATACGCAGTATTTT. It is translated as CASSQGSGGRTDTQYF.

This clone showed up just a few times. This sequence joins TRBV11-2 and TRBJ1-2, with TRBD1 identical over 7 bases. V gave up 5 bases and J gave up 7 bases; unmatched junction bases: 10. The germline V gene has CDR1 SGHAT and CDR2 FQNNGV. This CDR3 region has 14 residues. The CDR3 loop is CASSPPQGWSGYTF. The CDR3 nucleotides are TGTGCCAGCAGCCCCCCACAGGGGTGGAGTGGCTACACCTTC.